This T cell receptor beta chain appears in the sequencing data of a study of T cell responses to AZD1222 COVID-19 vaccine. Study results and caveats: Repertoire samples came only from after the peak T cell response.

Germline trimming cut 10 bases from V and 0 bases from J; bases unmatched to any gene: 11. Germline lookup yields CDR1 ENHRY and CDR2 SYGVKD. CDR3 size: 15 residues. Concerning this clone itself: Its specificity is not known.

Repertoires were generated with immunoSEQ multiplex PCR, while TCRdb's copy carries only in-frame clones and drops some. The sample has about 140,000 clones, approximately 92% seen once. The sequence derives from an adult in good health. V gene TRBV10-3 combines with J gene TRBJ1-1, with 7 bases aligning to TRBD1. The sample consisted of peripheral blood, taken on day 0 of AZD1222 vaccination. The CDR3 DNA sequence: TGTGCCACCGACCTGGGGACAGCCATGAACACTGAAGCTTTCTTT. It codes for CATDLGTAMNTEAFF.